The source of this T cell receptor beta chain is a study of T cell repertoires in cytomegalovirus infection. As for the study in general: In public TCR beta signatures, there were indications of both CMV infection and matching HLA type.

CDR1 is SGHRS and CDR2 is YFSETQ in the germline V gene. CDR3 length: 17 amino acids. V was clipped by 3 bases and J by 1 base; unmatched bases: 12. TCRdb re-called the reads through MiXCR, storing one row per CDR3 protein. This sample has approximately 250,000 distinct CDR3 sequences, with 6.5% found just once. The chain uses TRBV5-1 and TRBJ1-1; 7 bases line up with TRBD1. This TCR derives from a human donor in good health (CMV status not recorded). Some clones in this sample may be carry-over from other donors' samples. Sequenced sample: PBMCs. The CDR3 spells CASSYPDREIWNTEAFF. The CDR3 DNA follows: TGCGCCAGCAGCTACCCCGACAGGGAGATTTGGAACACTGAAGCTTTCTTT.